This T cell receptor beta chain was identified in a study of blood T cell repertoires in COVID-19. The V gene's germline CDR1 is LNHDA and CDR2 SQIVND (reference sequence). V trimming: 6 bases; J trimming: 2 bases; junction bases outside the gene matches: 7. This CDR3 is 15 amino acids long. Repertoires were generated with immunoSEQ multiplex PCR, while TCRdb's copy carries only in-frame clones and drops some. The sample lists about 300,000 clones; roughly 85% were seen once. Sequences were obtained from PBMCs or T cells enriched from blood (not recorded which). V gene TRBV19 combines with J gene TRBJ2-7, with 10 bases that match TRBD1. This clonotype originated in a woman aged 50 to 60 who had recovered from COVID-19. As DNA, the CDR3 is TGTGCCAGTAGCGCCGGGACAGGGGTTCCCTACGAGCAGTACTTC. Encoded protein: CASSAGTGVPYEQYF.